This T cell receptor beta chain was sequenced during a study of blood T cell repertoires in COVID-19. On the study more broadly: Collection of acute and convalescent COVID-19 samples took place in the United States, Italy and Spain. The cDNA or gDNA used as material had been derived from T cells, B-cell-depleted T cells, or PBMCs.

In the study's own analysis: Reference gene primers were amplified, and this amplification served to estimate nucleated cell counts. Only in-frame clones appear in the TCRdb table, and some are missing; sequencing was by immunoSEQ multiplex PCR. V, J and clone size were drawn from that table, and D and trimming were deduced from the DNA. The sample carries 100,000 to 120,000 clones, roughly four fifths recorded once. CDR1 is KGHDR and CDR2 is SFDVKD in the germline V gene. CDR3 length equals 13 residues. Germline trimming cut 8 bases from V and 7 bases from J; bases unmatched to any gene: 3. Sequenced material: peripheral blood. The source is a woman in her sixties or seventies with acute or convalescent COVID-19. This rearrangement joins TRBV24-1 to TRBJ2-2; 10 bases are a match to TRBD2. CDR3: CATKLAGDGELFF. The CDR3 DNA follows: TGTGCCACCAAGCTAGCGGGGGACGGGGAGCTGTTTTTT.